These 16 T cell receptor beta chains came from one sample sequenced in a study of blood T cell repertoires in COVID-19. Repertoires were generated with immunoSEQ multiplex PCR, while TCRdb's copy carries only in-frame clones and drops some. The table has about 190,000 clones, 80% to 90% seen once. The sample taken for sequencing was peripheral blood. These receptors were obtained from a human donor in a cohort sampled during active COVID-19.

This clone showed up just a few times. The CDR3 protein is CASSVGGGTDTQYF. The CDR3 coding sequence is TGTGCCAGCAGTGTGGGCGGGGGCACAGATACGCAGTATTTT. The rearrangement links TRBV2 to TRBJ2-3, with D possibly matching TRBD2 (6 bases). The V end lost 4 bases, the J end lost 1 base, and 9 bases lay between the germline ends. CDR1 and CDR2 (germline): SNHLY, FYNNEI. The CDR3 totals 14 residues.

This clone has a single count. The V call is TRBV28, the J call TRBJ2-1; 10 nucleotides line up with TRBD2. This CDR3 is built from 16 residues. The J segment lost 6 bases and the V segment lost 6 bases, leaving 11 bases of the junction unmatched. The V gene's germline CDR1 is MDHEN and CDR2 SYDVKM. The CDR3 loop is CASSRLTSGTSNEQFF. The CDR3 DNA reads as TGTGCCAGCAGCCGTCTCACTAGCGGGACCTCCAATGAGCAGTTCTTC.

V gene TRBV3-1 (or the pseudogene TRBV3-2) combines with J gene TRBJ2-3; 7 bases fit TRBD2. The CDR3 runs 16 residues. Looked up from germline, CDR1 is LGHDT and CDR2 is YNNKEL (reference sequence). J was trimmed by 6 bases and V by 4 bases; bases with no gene match: 13. The DNA for the CDR3 is TGTGCCAGCAGCCTAGCCGGGACTAAGGGCGCGGATACGCAGTATTTT. Protein: CASSLAGTKGADTQYF.

The rearrangement links TRBV12-5 to TRBJ2-3, with TRBD2 as a possible D gene (5 bases). Trimming removed 0 bases from V and 4 bases from J, with 11 bases in between. CDR3 length: 15 amino acids. Germline loops: CDR1 LGHNT, CDR2 FRNRAP. CDR3 nucleotide sequence: TGTGCTAGTGGTTTGGTTCTACTAGGCCCAGATACGCAGTATTTT. The encoded protein is CASGLVLLGPDTQYF.

The chain is built from TRBV4-1 and TRBJ1-2; 10 positions agree with TRBD1. The J segment lost 8 bases and the V segment lost 7 bases, leaving 4 bases of the junction unmatched. The CDR3 spans 12 residues. Germline CDR1 is MGHRA and CDR2 is YSYEKL. CDR3 nucleotide sequence: TGCGCCAGCAACGGACAGGGGGGCGGCTACACCTTC. Protein product: CASNGQGGGYTF.

This chain links TRBV2 with TRBJ1-4, with D possibly matching TRBD1 (5 bases). This CDR3 spans 12 amino acids. CDR1 SNHLY and CDR2 FYNNEI come from the germline V gene. Trimming removed 6 bases from V and 8 bases from J, with 10 bases in between. CDR3 in amino acids: CASSRGTEKLFF. The CDR3 nucleotides read TGTGCCAGCAGCCGGGGGACGGAAAAACTGTTTTTT.

The chain joins TRBV5-4 to TRBJ2-7, with 10 bases aligning to TRBD2. The germline CDR1 and CDR2 sequences are SGHNT and YYREEE (reference sequence). V shed 5 bases and J 3 bases; nucleotides not matched to a gene: 5. The CDR3 sequence is 14 residues long. In DNA form, the CDR3 reads TGTGCCAGCAGTGTGTCTAGCGGGAGCTACGAGCAGTACTTC. This encodes CASSVSSGSYEQYF.

This sequence joins TRBV9 and TRBJ1-2; D remains unclear. CDR1 and CDR2 from the germline V gene are SGDLS and YYNGEE. CDR3 size: 16 residues. V dropped 0 bases and J dropped 7 bases, with 19 bases sitting between them. This CDR3 reads CASSVEDLRVVSGYTF. The CDR3 DNA sequence: TGTGCCAGCAGCGTAGAGGATTTGCGGGTGGTGAGTGGCTACACCTTC.

J is TRBJ1-3 and V is TRBV3-1 (or the pseudogene TRBV3-2); possibly TRBD1 for D (5 bases). Trimming removed 1 base from V and 7 bases from J, with 14 bases in between. The germline V gene encodes CDR1 LGHDT and CDR2 YNNKEL (reference sequence). The CDR3 length is 15 residues. The CDR3 nucleotides read TGTGCCAGCAGCCAAGGGGCTTGGGAGGGGAACACCATATATTTT. It translates to CASSQGAWEGNTIYF.

This chain joins TRBV5-1 and TRBJ1-1; TRBD1 is a possible D gene (6 bases). Germline CDR1 is SGHRS and CDR2 is YFSETQ. This CDR3 has 16 amino acids. V lost 4 bases and J lost 0, with 16 bases in between. The CDR3 nucleotides read TGCGCCAGCAGCCTAGGACAGTTCCCCATGAACACTGAAGCTTTCTTT. It is translated as CASSLGQFPMNTEAFF.

This chain uses TRBV28 with TRBJ2-3, with 12 bases lining up with TRBD2. Trimming took 2 bases from V and 2 from J; bases not matched to a gene: 5. This CDR3 has 17 amino acids. CDR1 MDHEN and CDR2 SYDVKM come from the germline V gene. The CDR3 DNA reads TGTGCCAGCAGTTTACTCGGACTAGCGGGATCCACAGATACGCAGTATTTT. This codes for CASSLLGLAGSTDTQYF.

The chain joins TRBV6-5 to TRBJ2-7; D possibly corresponds to TRBD2 (5 bases). In germline, CDR1 is MNHEY, CDR2 SVGAGI. Between the trimmed V and J ends, which lost 2 bases and 2 bases, there was a span of 10 bases. This CDR3 contains 14 residues. The DNA for the CDR3 is TGTGCCAGCAGTTACCTGAGGACTCCCTACGAGCAGTACTTC. The encoded protein is CASSYLRTPYEQYF.

The chain links TRBV2 to TRBJ1-2; D is possibly TRBD1 (5 bases). This CDR3 is built from 14 residues. The V gene lost 8 bases and the J gene lost 2 bases, with 15 bases spanning the gap. The germline V gene has CDR1 SNHLY and CDR2 FYNNEI. The CDR3 spells CASLEGLVNYGYTF. CDR3 nucleotides: TGTGCCAGCCTCGAGGGACTCGTCAACTATGGCTACACCTTC.

This CDR3 reads CASGTPRSYEQYF. CDR3 nucleotides: TGTGCCAGCGGGACACCGCGCTCCTACGAGCAGTACTTC. The chain carries TRBV27 and TRBJ2-7; a possible D gene is TRBD1 (6 bases). Germline CDR1 is MNHEY and CDR2 is SMNVEV (reference sequence). Deletions cut 8 bases from V and 0 bases from J, with 11 bases between. This CDR3 region has 13 residues.

V is TRBV2 and J is TRBJ2-5, with a weak D call TRBD2 (6 bases). Trimming pared 6 bases from V and 5 bases from J, leaving 13 bases between. Germline-derived CDR1 and CDR2 are SNHLY and FYNNEI. The CDR3 consists of 13 residues. CDR3: CASSQGAGETQYF. In DNA form, the CDR3 reads TGTGCCAGCAGCCAAGGGGCGGGGGAGACCCAGTACTTC. The entire variable domain, with the rest obtained from reference TRBV2 and TRBJ2-5, is as follows: EPEVTQTPSHQVTQMGQEVILRCVPISNHLYFYWYRQILGQKVEFLVSFYNNEISEKSEIFDDQFSVERPDGSNFTLKIRSTKLEDSAMYFCASSQGAGETQYFGPGTRLLVL.

The chain joins TRBV18 to TRBJ2-7; TRBD2 agrees at 8 bases. Germline loops: CDR1 KGHSH, CDR2 LQKENI. Germline trimming cut 6 bases from V and 1 base from J; bases unmatched to any gene: 11. This CDR3 comprises 16 residues. The CDR3 bases are TGTGCCAGCTCCCCTCCTGCGGGGGGCCGTTCCTACGAGCAGTACTTC. Amino acid sequence: CASSPPAGGRSYEQYF. Based on the CDR3 plus reference TRBV18 and TRBJ2-7, the full variable domain is NAGVMQNPRHLVRRRGQEARLRCSPMKGHSHVYWYRQLPEEGLKFMVYLQKENIIDESGMPKERFSAEFPKEGPSILRIQQVVRGDSAAYFCASSPPAGGRSYEQYFGPGTRLTVT.